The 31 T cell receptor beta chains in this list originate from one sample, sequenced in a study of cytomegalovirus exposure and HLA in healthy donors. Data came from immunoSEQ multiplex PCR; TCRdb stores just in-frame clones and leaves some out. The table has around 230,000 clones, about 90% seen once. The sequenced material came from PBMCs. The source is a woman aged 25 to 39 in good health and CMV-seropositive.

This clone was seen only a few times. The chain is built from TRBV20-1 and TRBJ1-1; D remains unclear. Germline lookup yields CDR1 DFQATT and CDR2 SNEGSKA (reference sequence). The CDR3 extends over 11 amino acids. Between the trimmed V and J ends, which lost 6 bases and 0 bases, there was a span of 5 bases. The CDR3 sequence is CSAWLNTEAFF. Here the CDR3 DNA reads TGCAGTGCATGGCTGAACACTGAAGCTTTCTTT.

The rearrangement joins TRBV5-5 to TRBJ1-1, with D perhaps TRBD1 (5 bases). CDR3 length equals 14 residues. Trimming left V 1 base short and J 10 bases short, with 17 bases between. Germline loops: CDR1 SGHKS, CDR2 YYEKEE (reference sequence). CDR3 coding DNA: TGTGCCAGCAGCTTGCGGGTACAGGTCCCGGGAGCTTTCTTT. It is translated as CASSLRVQVPGAFF.

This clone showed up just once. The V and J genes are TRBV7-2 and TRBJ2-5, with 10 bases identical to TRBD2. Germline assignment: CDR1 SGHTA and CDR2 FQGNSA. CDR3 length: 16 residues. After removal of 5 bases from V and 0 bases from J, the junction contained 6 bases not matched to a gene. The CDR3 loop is CASSHGLAVYQETQYF. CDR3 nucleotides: TGTGCCAGCAGCCACGGACTAGCGGTGTACCAAGAGACCCAGTACTTC.

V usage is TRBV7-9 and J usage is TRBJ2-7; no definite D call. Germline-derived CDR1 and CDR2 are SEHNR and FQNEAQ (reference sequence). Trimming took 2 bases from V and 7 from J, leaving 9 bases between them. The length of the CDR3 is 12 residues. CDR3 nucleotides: TGTGCCAGCAGCTTAATAACAGAGGAGCAGTACTTC. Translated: CASSLITEEQYF.

In DNA form, the CDR3 reads TGTGCCAGCACCGGAGGCGCGGTCCGGAGGATAGATACGCAGTATTTT. It is translated as CASTGGAVRRIDTQYF. V and J are TRBV2 and TRBJ2-3, with D perhaps TRBD2 (5 bases). The CDR3 totals 16 residues. Germline V gene lookup returns CDR1 SNHLY and CDR2 FYNNEI. V was pared by 7 bases and J by 5 bases, with 22 bases between.

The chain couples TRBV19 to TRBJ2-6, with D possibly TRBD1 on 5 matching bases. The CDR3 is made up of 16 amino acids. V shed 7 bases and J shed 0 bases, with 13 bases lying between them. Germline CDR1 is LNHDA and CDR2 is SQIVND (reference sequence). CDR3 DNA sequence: TGTGCCAGTACCCCTGTCAGGGCCTCTGGGGCCAACGTCCTGACTTTC. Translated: CASTPVRASGANVLTF.

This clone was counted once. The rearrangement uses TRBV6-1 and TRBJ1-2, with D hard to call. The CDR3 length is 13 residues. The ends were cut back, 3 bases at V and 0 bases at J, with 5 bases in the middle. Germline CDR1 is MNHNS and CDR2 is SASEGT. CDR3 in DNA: TGTGCCAGCAGTGAGTACTCTAACTATGGCTACACCTTC. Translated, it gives CASSEYSNYGYTF.

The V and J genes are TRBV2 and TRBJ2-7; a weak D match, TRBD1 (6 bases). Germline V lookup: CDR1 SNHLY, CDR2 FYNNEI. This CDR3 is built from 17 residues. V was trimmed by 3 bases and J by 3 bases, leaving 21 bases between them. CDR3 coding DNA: TGTGCCAGCAGTGACGCCGGACACCGGGACACGGTCTACGAGCAGTACTTC. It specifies CASSDAGHRDTVYEQYF. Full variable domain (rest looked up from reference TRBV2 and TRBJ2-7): EPEVTQTPSHQVTQMGQEVILRCVPISNHLYFYWYRQILGQKVEFLVSFYNNEISEKSEIFDDQFSVERPDGSNFTLKIRSTKLEDSAMYFCASSDAGHRDTVYEQYFGPGTRLTVT.

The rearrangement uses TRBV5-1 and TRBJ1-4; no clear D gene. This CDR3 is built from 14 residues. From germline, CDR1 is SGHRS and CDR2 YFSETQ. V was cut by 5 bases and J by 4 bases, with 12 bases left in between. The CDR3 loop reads CASRRESFNEKLFF. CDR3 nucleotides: TGCGCCAGCAGGAGGGAGAGTTTTAATGAAAAACTGTTTTTT.

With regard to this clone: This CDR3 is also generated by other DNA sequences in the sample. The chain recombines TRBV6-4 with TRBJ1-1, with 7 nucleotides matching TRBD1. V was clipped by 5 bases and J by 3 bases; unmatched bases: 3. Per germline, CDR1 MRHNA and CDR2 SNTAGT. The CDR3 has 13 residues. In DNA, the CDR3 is TGTGCCAGCAGTCTCACAGGGGACACTGAAGCTTTCTTT. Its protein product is CASSLTGDTEAFF.

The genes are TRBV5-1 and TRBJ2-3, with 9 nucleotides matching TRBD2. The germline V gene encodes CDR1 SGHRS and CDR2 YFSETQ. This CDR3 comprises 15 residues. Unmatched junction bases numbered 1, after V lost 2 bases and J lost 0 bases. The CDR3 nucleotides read TGCGCCAGCAGCTTACTAGCGGGTAGCACAGATACGCAGTATTTT. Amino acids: CASSLLAGSTDTQYF.

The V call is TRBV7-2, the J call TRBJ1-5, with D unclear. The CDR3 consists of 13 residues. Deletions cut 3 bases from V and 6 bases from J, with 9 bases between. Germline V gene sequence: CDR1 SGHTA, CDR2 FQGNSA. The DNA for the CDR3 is TGTGCCAGCAGCTTCTTAACAAGTCAGCCCCAGCATTTT. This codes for CASSFLTSQPQHF.

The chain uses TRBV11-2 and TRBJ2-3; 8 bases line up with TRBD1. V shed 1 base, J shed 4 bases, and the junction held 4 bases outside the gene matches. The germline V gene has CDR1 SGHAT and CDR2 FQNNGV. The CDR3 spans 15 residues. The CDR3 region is CASSLGQGAPDTQYF. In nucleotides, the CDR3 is TGTGCCAGCAGCTTAGGGCAGGGGGCCCCAGATACGCAGTATTTT.

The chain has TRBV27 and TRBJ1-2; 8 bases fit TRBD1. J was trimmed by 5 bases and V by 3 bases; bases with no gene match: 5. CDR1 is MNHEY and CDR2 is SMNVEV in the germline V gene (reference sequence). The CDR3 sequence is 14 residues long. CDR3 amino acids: CASSLDRVRYGYTF. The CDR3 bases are TGTGCCAGCAGTTTGGACAGGGTTCGGTATGGCTACACCTTC.

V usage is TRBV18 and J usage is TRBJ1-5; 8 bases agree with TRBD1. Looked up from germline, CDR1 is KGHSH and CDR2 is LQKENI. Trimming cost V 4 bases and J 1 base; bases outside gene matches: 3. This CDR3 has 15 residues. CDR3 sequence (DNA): TGTGCCAGCTCACACGGACAGGGAAGCAATCAGCCCCAGCATTTT. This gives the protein CASSHGQGSNQPQHF.

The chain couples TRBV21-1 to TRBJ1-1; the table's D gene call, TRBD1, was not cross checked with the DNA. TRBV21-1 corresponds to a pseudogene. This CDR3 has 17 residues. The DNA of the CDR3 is TGTGCCAGCAGCAAAGTAGGGGAACAACCTTGTGAGACTGAAGCTTTCTTT. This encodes CASSKVGEQPCETEAFF.

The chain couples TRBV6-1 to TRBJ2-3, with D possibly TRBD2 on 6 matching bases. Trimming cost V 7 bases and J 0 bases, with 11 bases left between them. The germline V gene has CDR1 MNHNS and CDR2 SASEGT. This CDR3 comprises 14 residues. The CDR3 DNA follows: TGTGCCAGCAAGTACAGCGGGAGCACAGATACGCAGTATTTT. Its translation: CASKYSGSTDTQYF.

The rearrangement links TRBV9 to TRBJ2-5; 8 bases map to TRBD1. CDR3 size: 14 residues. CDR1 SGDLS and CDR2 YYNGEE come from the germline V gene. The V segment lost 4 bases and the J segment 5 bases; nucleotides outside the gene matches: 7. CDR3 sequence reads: CASSQGQGSETQYF. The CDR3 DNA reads TGTGCCAGCAGCCAAGGACAGGGCTCGGAGACCCAGTACTTC.

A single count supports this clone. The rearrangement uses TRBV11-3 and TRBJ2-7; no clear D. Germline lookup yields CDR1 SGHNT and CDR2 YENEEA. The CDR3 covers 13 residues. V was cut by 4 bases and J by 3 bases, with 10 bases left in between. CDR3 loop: CASSSRNGYEQYF. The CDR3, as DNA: TGTGCCAGCAGCTCGCGAAATGGCTACGAGCAGTACTTC.

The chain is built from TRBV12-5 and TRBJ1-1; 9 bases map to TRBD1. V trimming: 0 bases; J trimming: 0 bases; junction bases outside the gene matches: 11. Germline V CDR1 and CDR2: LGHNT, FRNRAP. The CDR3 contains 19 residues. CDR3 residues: CASGLVLSGTGYLNTEAFF. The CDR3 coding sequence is TGTGCTAGTGGTTTGGTACTTAGTGGGACAGGGTATTTGAACACTGAAGCTTTCTTT. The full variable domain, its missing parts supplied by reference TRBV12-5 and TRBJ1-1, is DARVTQTPRHKVTEMGQEVTMRCQPILGHNTVFWYRQTMMQGLELLAYFRNRAPLDDSGMPKDRFSAEMPDATLATLKIQPSEPRDSAVYFCASGLVLSGTGYLNTEAFFGQGTRLTVV.

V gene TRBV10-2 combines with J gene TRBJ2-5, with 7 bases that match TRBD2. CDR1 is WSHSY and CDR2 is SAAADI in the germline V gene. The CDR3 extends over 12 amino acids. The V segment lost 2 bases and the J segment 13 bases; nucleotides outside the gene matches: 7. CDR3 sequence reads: CASSEILASRYF. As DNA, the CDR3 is TGCGCCAGCAGTGAGATACTAGCGTCCAGGTACTTC.

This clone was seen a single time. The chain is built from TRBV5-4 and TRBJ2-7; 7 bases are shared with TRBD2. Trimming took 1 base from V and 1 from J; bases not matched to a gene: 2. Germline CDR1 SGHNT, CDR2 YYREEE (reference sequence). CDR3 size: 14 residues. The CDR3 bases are TGTGCCAGCAGCTTGAGCGGGACTTCCTACGAGCAGTACTTC. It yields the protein CASSLSGTSYEQYF.

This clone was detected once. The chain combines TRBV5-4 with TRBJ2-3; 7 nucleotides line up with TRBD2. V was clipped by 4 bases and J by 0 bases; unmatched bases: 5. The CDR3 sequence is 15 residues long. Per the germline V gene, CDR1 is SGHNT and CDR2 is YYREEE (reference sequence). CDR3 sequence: CASSAQRESTDTQYF. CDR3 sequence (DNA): TGTGCCAGCAGCGCCCAGCGGGAAAGCACAGATACGCAGTATTTT.

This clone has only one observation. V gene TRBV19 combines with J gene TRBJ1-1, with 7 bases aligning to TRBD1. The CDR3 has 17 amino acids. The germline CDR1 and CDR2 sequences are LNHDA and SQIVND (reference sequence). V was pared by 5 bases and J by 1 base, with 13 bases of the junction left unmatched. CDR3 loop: CASSFPQDRYRNTEAFF. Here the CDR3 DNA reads TGTGCCAGTAGTTTCCCCCAGGACAGGTATCGGAACACTGAAGCTTTCTTT. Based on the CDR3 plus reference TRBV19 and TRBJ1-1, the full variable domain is DGGITQSPKYLFRKEGQNVTLSCEQNLNHDAMYWYRQDPGQGLRLIYYSQIVNDFQKGDIAEGYSVSREKKESFPLTVTSAQKNPTAFYLCASSFPQDRYRNTEAFFGQGTRLTVV.

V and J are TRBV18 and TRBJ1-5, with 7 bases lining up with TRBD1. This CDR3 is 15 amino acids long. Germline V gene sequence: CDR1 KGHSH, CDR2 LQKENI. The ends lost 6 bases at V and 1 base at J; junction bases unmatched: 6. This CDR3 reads CASSPEGASNQPQHF. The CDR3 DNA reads TGTGCCAGCTCCCCCGAGGGGGCGAGCAATCAGCCCCAGCATTTT.

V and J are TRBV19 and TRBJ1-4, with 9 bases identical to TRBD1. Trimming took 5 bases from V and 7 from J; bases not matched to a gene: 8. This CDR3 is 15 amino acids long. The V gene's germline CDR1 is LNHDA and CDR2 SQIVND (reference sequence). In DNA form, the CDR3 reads TGTGCCAGTAGTTCCCCCGGACAGGGGAGTGAAAAACTGTTTTTT. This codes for CASSSPGQGSEKLFF.

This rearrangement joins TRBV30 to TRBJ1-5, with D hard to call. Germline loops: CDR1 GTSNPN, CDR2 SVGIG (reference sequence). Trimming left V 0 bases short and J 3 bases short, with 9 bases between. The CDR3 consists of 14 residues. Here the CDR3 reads CAWSVKSHNQPQHF. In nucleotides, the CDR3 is TGTGCCTGGAGTGTGAAGAGCCACAATCAGCCCCAGCATTTT. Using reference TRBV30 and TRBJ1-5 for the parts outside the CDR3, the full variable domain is SQTIHQWPATLVQPVGSPLSLECTVEGTSNPNLYWYRQAAGRGLQLLFYSVGIGQISSEVPQNLSASRPQDRQFILSSKKLLLSDSGFYLCAWSVKSHNQPQHFGDGTRLSIL.

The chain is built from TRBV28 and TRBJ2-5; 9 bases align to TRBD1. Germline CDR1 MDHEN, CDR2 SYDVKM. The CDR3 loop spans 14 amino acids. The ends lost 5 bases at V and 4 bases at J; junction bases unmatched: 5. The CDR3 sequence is CASSHRGQGETQYF. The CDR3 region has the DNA TGTGCCAGCAGTCACAGGGGGCAGGGAGAGACCCAGTACTTC.

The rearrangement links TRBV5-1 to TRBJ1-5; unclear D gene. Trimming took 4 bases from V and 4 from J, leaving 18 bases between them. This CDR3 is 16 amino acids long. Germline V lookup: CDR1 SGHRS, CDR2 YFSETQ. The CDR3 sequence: CASSPDPSGYNQPQHF. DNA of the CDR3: TGCGCCAGCAGCCCGGACCCTTCGGGATATAATCAGCCCCAGCATTTT.

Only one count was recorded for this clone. CDR3 amino acids: CAISLAGGELETQYF. The CDR3 coding sequence is TGTGCCATCAGTTTAGCGGGAGGGGAGTTGGAGACCCAGTACTTC. V gene TRBV10-3 combines with J gene TRBJ2-5; 11 bases line up with TRBD2. The CDR3 extends over 15 amino acids. CDR1 is ENHRY, CDR2 SYGVKD, per germline. After removal of 5 bases from V and 5 bases from J, the junction contained 7 bases not matched to a gene.

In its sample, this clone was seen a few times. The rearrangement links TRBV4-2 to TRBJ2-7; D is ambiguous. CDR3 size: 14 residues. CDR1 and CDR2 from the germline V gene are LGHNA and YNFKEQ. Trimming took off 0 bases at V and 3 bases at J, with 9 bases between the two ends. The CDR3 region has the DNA TGTGCCAGCAGCCAAGAGCTGTTCGGCTACGAGCAGTACTTC. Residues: CASSQELFGYEQYF.